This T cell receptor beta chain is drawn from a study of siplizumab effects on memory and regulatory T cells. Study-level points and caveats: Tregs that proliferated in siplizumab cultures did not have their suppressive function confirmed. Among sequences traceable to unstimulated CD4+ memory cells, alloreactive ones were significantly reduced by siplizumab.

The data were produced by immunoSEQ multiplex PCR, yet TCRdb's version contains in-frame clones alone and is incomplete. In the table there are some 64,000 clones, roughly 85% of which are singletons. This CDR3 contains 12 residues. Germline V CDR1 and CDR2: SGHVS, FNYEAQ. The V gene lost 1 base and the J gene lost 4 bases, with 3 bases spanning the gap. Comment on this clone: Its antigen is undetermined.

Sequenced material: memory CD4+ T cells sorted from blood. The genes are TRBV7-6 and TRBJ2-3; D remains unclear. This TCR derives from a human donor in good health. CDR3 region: CASSLEADTQYF. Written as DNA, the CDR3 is TGTGCCAGCAGCTTAGAGGCAGATACGCAGTATTTT.